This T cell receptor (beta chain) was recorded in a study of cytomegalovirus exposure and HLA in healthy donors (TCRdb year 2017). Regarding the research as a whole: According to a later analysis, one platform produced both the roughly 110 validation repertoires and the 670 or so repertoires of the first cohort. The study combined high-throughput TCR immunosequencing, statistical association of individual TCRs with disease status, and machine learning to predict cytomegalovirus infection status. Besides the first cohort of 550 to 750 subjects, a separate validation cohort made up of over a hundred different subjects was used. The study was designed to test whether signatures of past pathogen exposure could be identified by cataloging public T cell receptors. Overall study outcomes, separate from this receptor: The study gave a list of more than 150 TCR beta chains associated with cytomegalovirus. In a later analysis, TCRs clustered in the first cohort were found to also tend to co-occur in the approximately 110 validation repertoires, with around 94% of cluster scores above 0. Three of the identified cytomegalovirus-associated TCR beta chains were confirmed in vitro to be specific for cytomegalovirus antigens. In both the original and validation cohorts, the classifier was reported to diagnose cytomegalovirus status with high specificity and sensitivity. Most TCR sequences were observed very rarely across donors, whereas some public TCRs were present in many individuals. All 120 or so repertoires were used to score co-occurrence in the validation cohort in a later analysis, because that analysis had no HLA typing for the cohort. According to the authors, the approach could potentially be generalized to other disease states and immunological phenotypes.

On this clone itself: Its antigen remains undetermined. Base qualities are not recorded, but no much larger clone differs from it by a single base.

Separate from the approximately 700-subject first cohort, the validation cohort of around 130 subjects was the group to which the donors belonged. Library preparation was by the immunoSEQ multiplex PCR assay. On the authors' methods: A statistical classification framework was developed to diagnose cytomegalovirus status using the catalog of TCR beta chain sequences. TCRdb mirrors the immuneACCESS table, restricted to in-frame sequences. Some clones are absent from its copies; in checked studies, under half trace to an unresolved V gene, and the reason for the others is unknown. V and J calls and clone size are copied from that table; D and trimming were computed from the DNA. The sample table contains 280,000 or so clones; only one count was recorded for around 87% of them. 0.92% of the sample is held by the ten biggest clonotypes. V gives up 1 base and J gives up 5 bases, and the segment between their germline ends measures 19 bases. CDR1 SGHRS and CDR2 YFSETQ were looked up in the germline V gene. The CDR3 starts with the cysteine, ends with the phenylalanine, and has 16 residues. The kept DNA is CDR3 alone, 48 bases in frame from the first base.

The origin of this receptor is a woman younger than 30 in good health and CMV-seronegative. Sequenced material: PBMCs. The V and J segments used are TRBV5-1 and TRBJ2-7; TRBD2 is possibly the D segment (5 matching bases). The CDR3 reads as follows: CASSLFSGMPGDEQYF. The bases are TGCGCCAGCAGCTTGTTTAGTGGGATGCCCGGGGACGAGCAGTACTTC.